This T cell receptor beta chain was captured by sequencing in a study of T-cell reconstitution after alpha-beta-depleted transplantation in children. The library targeted TCRbeta and was prepared with unique molecular identifiers. A single record per CDR3 protein comes from TCRdb applying MiXCR to the PCR reads. The repertoire holds roughly 500,000 distinct CDR3 sequences, with around 13% as singletons. In germline, CDR1 is SGHRS, CDR2 YFSETQ. CDR3 length: 15 amino acids. Trimming pared 5 bases from V and 6 bases from J, leaving 17 bases between. The receptor was isolated from a human donor who donated a stem cell graft to a child with combined immunodeficiency. The sequencing used PBMCs from the stem cell graft donor, collected from the stem cell graft. The chain carries TRBV5-1 and TRBJ2-2; D remains ambiguous. The CDR3 reads CASSRSWRNAGELFF. The CDR3 DNA sequence: TGCGCCAGCAGTCGATCATGGCGCAACGCCGGGGAGCTGTTTTTT.